Included here is one TCR beta chain sequence, with context. This sample stems from a study of response to subunit inactivated influenza vaccine. MiXCR was run by TCRdb on the RT-PCR reads, yielding one entry per CDR3 protein. Found here are some 550,000 distinct CDR3 sequences, 20% to 25% of them singletons; the top ten hold approximately 3%. The ends were cut back, 6 bases at V and 8 bases at J, with 11 bases in the middle. The CDR3 loop spans 12 amino acids. The data were also submitted as part of a second study, on T cells expressing NK-cell markers. Per that paper: Researchers built TCR beta cDNA using 5'RACE template switching with UMIs. The authors restricted sorting to alpha-beta TCR T cells with an anti-gamma-delta TCR antibody in several experiments. Similarly, these clonotypes led the CD3+CD56-NKG2C+ fraction as well in a handful of donors. The HCMV specificity of the expanded NKG2C+ T cell clones stayed unresolved.

The receptor comes from a man between 50 and 59 years old who received an inactivated influenza vaccine. The sample was CD4+ T cells sorted from PBMCs, taken 11 to 12 days after vaccination. The chain employs TRBV12-3 or TRBV12-4 and TRBJ2-1, with D hard to call. The DNA for the CDR3 is TGTGCCAGCAGATGGAGCACCCATGAGCAGTTCTTC. Its protein product is CASRWSTHEQFF.